The TCR beta chain under discussion was sequenced for a study of cytomegalovirus exposure and HLA in healthy donors (dated 2017 in TCRdb). At the level of the whole study: An earlier analysis of 587 of the donors reported 250 to 300 Gb of sequence data and 100 million to 130 million unique TCR beta sequences from 150 million to 200 million T cells. An early release covering around 630 HLA-typed donors comprised roughly 300 gigabases of sequencing data and around 85 million unique TCR sequences. Of the roughly 400 genotyped donors, around 81% fell in the genetic ancestry cluster associated with self-reported Caucasian donors. The study aimed to test whether cataloging public T cell receptors could reveal signatures of past pathogen exposure. The study used immunosequencing to profile the T cell repertoires of approximately 640 subjects and linked those repertoires to cytomegalovirus serostatus. A separate validation cohort of 100 to 150 different subjects was used in addition to the approximately 670-subject first cohort. To predict cytomegalovirus infection status, the study brought together high-throughput TCR immunosequencing, statistical association of individual TCRs with disease status, and machine learning. To study patterns of TCR occurrence, a later analysis re-analyzed previously published TCR beta repertoires from 666 donors and added high-resolution HLA genotyping. Rather than drawing on any new phenotypic data, the later analysis identified candidate immune exposures from TCR beta sequences and the way those sequences occurred across donors. In an earlier analysis of over 550 of the donors, high-throughput TCR beta sequencing was used to judge whether each TCR beta V gene segment behaved as functional or pseudogenic. Donor age, sex, ethnicity and CMV serostatus were compiled together with the repertoire data. A later genetic analysis took genome-wide SNP genotypes for about three fifths of the roughly 670 donors and used that subset as a discovery cohort. All discovery cohort repertoires had been generated on a single sequencing platform. HLA typing covered class I and class II loci at four-digit resolution. The number of typed donors differed by locus: about 629-640 for A, B, C, DRB1 and DQB1; some 500 for DQA1; approximately 600 for DPA1; and some 450 for DPB1. Roughly 5 DR-DQ haplotypes were handled as single units for association and clustering, since linkage in the cohort was strong. Among a few hundred genotyped donors of the cohort, an average of approximately 240,000 unique TCR beta nucleotide sequences were sequenced per donor, roughly 18% of them non-productive.

The study at large found these results: Because HLA typing was missing for some donors at each locus, association tests included only the typed subset. Some IMGT-functional V segments, including TRBV6-2 and TRBV6-3, could not be told apart with the 87-base-pair reads, so those segments were excluded. In an earlier analysis of more than 500 of the donors, most TCR beta V segments appeared in productive rearrangements about 87% or about 30% of the time, broadly matching IMGT annotations. This cohort had only TCR beta chains sequenced, and the lack of alpha or paired-chain data limited which features could be detected. Specific HLA alleles were associated with 15,000 to 20,000 TCR beta sequences at a false discovery rate of 0.05 in a later analysis. V-gene and J-gene trimming of TCR beta chains was associated with a missense DCLRE1C variant in a later genetic analysis, and the association was replicated in an independent cohort. A cluster of highly shared sequence variants was judged likely to represent a technical artifact of the sequencing pipeline. Roughly uniform sequencing depth across donors was assumed in presence/absence analyses, although this assumption may not hold. A later analysis found that TCR association rates varied across HLA loci, with DRB1 alleles showing the most associated TCRs and HLA-C alleles the fewest. Because counts were too low, about 18 rarely observed V segments, including chromosome 9 orphons, were excluded from the earlier analysis of 500 to 700 of the donors. The authors suggested that the approach could potentially be generalized to other disease states and immunological phenotypes. A few of the identified cytomegalovirus-associated TCR beta chains were confirmed in vitro to be specific for cytomegalovirus antigens. Most CMV-associated TCR beta chains appeared to be HLA-restricted in a later analysis, and the HLA associations seemed to be driven largely by CMV exposure. The only immune exposure information available for the cohort was CMV serostatus. The study listed over 150 TCR beta chains as associated with cytomegalovirus. Correlated functional status among segregating V segments might reflect linkage disequilibrium, but an unknown experimental factor could not be ruled out. In a later analysis, several top co-occurrence clusters were reported to appear linked to parvovirus B19, influenza, CMV and Epstein-Barr virus. In a later genetic analysis, fewer N-insertions in productive TCRs were reported among donors in an Asian-associated ancestry cluster than the approximately 670-donor mean. Compared with equally common non-associated chains, HLA-associated TCR beta chains in a later analysis were more clonally expanded and had lower generation probabilities. Most TCR sequences were observed very rarely across donors, whereas some public TCRs were present in many individuals. A further reported finding was that TCR beta sequences accurately predicted the HLA-A and HLA-B alleles for most subjects in the first cohort. The classifier was reported to diagnose cytomegalovirus status with high specificity and sensitivity in both the original cohort and the validation cohort. Assigning TCR associations to individual alleles was difficult when HLA alleles, especially DR and DQ, strongly co-occurred.

The CDR3, from cysteine to phenylalanine, totals 15 residues. Of all the DNA, just the CDR3 is kept, 45 bases in frame from base 1. The germline V gene sets CDR1 to SGDLS and CDR2 to YYNGEE. At the junction V is shortened by 4 bases and J by 8 bases; bases outside the gene matches: 13. In total, 666 healthy bone marrow donors made up the cohort. At the time of sampling, all cohort members were nominally healthy, though unrecorded immune exposures were likely present. The donor tested CMV seropositive and was one of the 289 seropositive cohort members. A peripheral blood sample was provided by each donor, and peripheral blood mononuclear cells were used for TCR beta sequencing. The Qiagen DNeasy Blood Extraction Kit was used to extract genomic DNA from the blood cell samples. The library was produced with the immunoSEQ multiplex PCR assay. A mixture of 60 forward primers for TCR Vbeta segments and 13 reverse primers for TCR Jbeta segments was used in the multiplex PCR. The CDR3 region of rearranged TCR beta genes was amplified from genomic DNA by a multiplex PCR assay. Amplified TCR beta libraries were sequenced as 87-base-pair reads on the Illumina HiSeq System. The study's processing was this. A later analysis tallied 70 million to 100 million unique TCR beta chains across the 550 to 850 repertoires, and approximately 9.9 million of those chains were shared by two or more donors. Raw reads were error-corrected and collapsed into unique sequences by a nearest-neighbor algorithm in which closely related sequences were merged to remove PCR and sequencing errors. To assign V, D and J gene segments, CDR3 sequences were aligned to IMGT reference sequences. For a sequence to be retained, at least a six-nucleotide match to both a V gene segment and a J gene segment was required. Rearrangements were classified as productive when the CDR3 lacked stop codons and remained in frame with V and J, and all other rearrangements were classified as non-productive. Following IMGT convention, CDR3 was defined as the stretch from the second conserved V-encoded cysteine to the conserved J-encoded phenylalanine. Sequences without an unambiguous match to a single V gene segment were excluded from the earlier analysis of 587 of the donors. In an earlier analysis of 587 of the donors, a V segment was called functional when productive rearrangements were above 56.7%, and segregating when the standard deviation between donors exceeded 5%. A statistical classification framework was developed to diagnose cytomegalovirus status using the catalog of TCR beta chain sequences. V and J gene assignment, in a later analysis, came from comparing TCR nucleotide sequences with IMGT/GENE-DB human TR gene sequences. A later analysis assigned CDR3 sequences and most-parsimonious VDJ recombination scenarios with the TCRdist pipeline. A later analysis defined each TCR beta chain by its CDR3 amino acid sequence plus V-gene family, and excluded reads lacking a unique V-gene family. A later analysis removed 600 or so highly shared, low-generation-probability nucleotide sequences to deal with suspected cross-contamination and a sequencing artifact. For each public chain, a later analysis derived a clonal expansion index from normalized ranks of inferred template counts within each repertoire. A later analysis computed generation probabilities with a VDJ recombination model fitted to out-of-frame rearrangements, and checked the results against IGoR. Hypergeometric tests were used in a later analysis to score TCR-TCR, TCR-HLA and TCR-CMV co-occurrence, with a repertoire-size bias correction applied to the TCR pairs. In a later analysis, false discovery rates were estimated by permuting HLA or CMV assignments 20 times. In a later analysis, co-occurring TCRs were grouped using DBSCAN, and TCRdist sequence similarity was added for clustering within HLA-allele-positive subsets. Repertoires with fewer than 30,000 or more than 120,000 public chains were left out of co-occurrence clustering, as were a handful of repertoires with anomalous nucleotide sharing. As stored in TCRdb, this immuneACCESS dataset retains in-frame rearrangements with V and J assigned. A fraction of the clones does not appear; measured against another copy, unresolved V genes explain less than half of the discrepancy, and the remainder lacks a known reason. V, J and clone size are taken as reported in that table, and D and trimming were inferred from the DNA itself. The sample data list about 130,000 clones, and roughly 76% of these were observed just once. About 13% of the sample comes from the top ten.

For this clone: No antigen is known for it. Within one base of it there is no much larger clone, and no base qualities were kept.

The sequence came from a woman in her sixties or seventies in good health and CMV-seropositive. In this chain, TRBV9 is recombined with TRBJ2-3; 7 junctional bases match TRBD2. Sequenced: PBMCs. The CDR3 here reads CASSPTGFSSGTQYF. The DNA sequence is TGTGCCAGCAGCCCAACGGGGTTCTCTAGCGGTACGCAGTATTTT.